Following are 15 T cell receptor beta chains from one sample sequenced in a study of technical replicates of blood from a few donors. Measured with immunoSEQ multiplex PCR; TCRdb has only the in-frame clones, and not every one. The sample yields approximately 87,000 clones, 90% to 95% seen once. The sequencing sample was made of T cells isolated from PBMCs. Receptors were obtained from a human donor in good health.

The chain carries TRBV19 and TRBJ2-2; possibly TRBD2 for D (6 bases). Germline V gives CDR1 LNHDA, CDR2 SQIVND (reference sequence). CDR3 length equals 15 residues. The ends were cut back, 0 bases at V and 4 bases at J, with 9 bases in the middle. The CDR3 sequence is CASSIDPGSTGELFF. The CDR3 bases are TGTGCCAGTAGTATAGACCCCGGGAGCACCGGGGAGCTGTTTTTT. Full variable domain (missing parts from reference TRBV19 and TRBJ2-2): DGGITQSPKYLFRKEGQNVTLSCEQNLNHDAMYWYRQDPGQGLRLIYYSQIVNDFQKGDIAEGYSVSREKKESFPLTVTSAQKNPTAFYLCASSIDPGSTGELFFGEGSRLTVL.

The CDR3 is CASSLRQGATDTQYF. The CDR3 DNA is TGTGCCAGCAGCCTCCGACAGGGGGCCACAGATACGCAGTATTTT. The chain has TRBV13 and TRBJ2-3, with TRBD1 matching over 10 bases. CDR3 length equals 15 residues. J was trimmed by 2 bases and V by 5 bases; bases with no gene match: 4. CDR1 PRHDT and CDR2 FYEKMQ come from the germline V gene (reference sequence).

The chain carries TRBV28 and TRBJ2-5; D is perhaps TRBD1 (5 bases). Trimming pared 8 bases from V and 3 bases from J, leaving 25 bases between. This CDR3 is 17 amino acids long. Germline CDR1 and CDR2: MDHEN and SYDVKM. The CDR3 DNA is TGTGCCAGCGGGTACAGAAAAGATAGGGGCTCTGAAGAGACCCAGTACTTC. Its protein is CASGYRKDRGSEETQYF. Full variable domain (rest looked up from reference TRBV28 and TRBJ2-5): DVKVTQSSRYLVKRTGEKVFLECVQDMDHENMFWYRQDPGLGLRLIYFSYDVKMKEKGDIPEGYSVSREKKERFSLILESASTNQTSMYLCASGYRKDRGSEETQYFGPGTRLLVL.

The V gene is TRBV21-1, the J gene TRBJ2-2; the D call of TRBD1 is as the table states it, not checked on the DNA. TRBV21-1 is marked as a pseudogene. The CDR3 has 15 amino acids. This CDR3 reads CASSKAGRNTGELFF. The CDR3, as DNA: TGTGCCAGCAGCAAAGCGGGCCGGAACACCGGGGAGCTGTTTTTT.

This chain joins TRBV4-1 and TRBJ2-7, with D unresolved. The CDR3 length is 13 residues. The germline V and J ends were trimmed by 2 bases and 7 bases, with 12 bases remaining between them. CDR1 is MGHRA, CDR2 YSYEKL, per germline. CDR3 sequence (DNA): TGCGCCAGCAGCCAATTACGGATGGAGGAGCAGTACTTC. This sequence encodes CASSQLRMEEQYF.

This chain joins TRBV25-1 and TRBJ2-1; D unclear. The CDR3 runs 12 residues. Trimming stripped 4 bases from V and 6 bases from J, with 7 bases between. Germline V gene data show CDR1 as MGHDK and CDR2 as SYGVNS. The CDR3 is CASSGRVNEQFF. The DNA for the CDR3 is TGTGCCAGCAGTGGGAGAGTCAATGAGCAGTTCTTC.

This rearrangement joins TRBV10-2 to TRBJ1-5; D is ambiguous. Germline CDR1 WSHSY, CDR2 SAAADI. The CDR3 is 14 amino acids. Trimming pared 3 bases from V and 3 bases from J, leaving 9 bases between. This CDR3 is CASSDKSPNQPQHF. The DNA for the CDR3 is TGCGCCAGCAGTGACAAGAGCCCCAATCAGCCCCAGCATTTT.

The J gene is TRBJ2-7, the V gene TRBV29-1; 9 bases line up with TRBD1. The junction had 2 bases not matched to a gene; V was cut back by 6 bases and J by 2 bases. CDR1 and CDR2 (germline): SQVTM, ANQGSEA. This CDR3 is built from 12 residues. CDR3 amino acids: CSVRDRAYEQYF. CDR3 nucleotide sequence: TGCAGCGTCAGGGACAGGGCCTACGAGCAGTACTTC.

The rearrangement joins TRBV27 to TRBJ1-5; TRBD1 is a possible D gene (5 bases). This CDR3 region has 10 residues. The germline V gene has CDR1 MNHEY and CDR2 SMNVEV (reference sequence). V lost 11 bases to trimming and J lost 6 bases, with 8 bases between them. CDR3 nucleotide sequence: TGTGCCGGTAGGGGTCAGCCCCAGCATTTT. Amino acid sequence: CAGRGQPQHF.

The chain links TRBV5-1 to TRBJ2-1, with 13 bases identical to TRBD2. The CDR3 loop spans 20 amino acids. With V trimmed by 0 bases and J by 4 bases, 13 bases remained unmatched. CDR1 and CDR2 (germline): SGHRS, YFSETQ. CDR3 nucleotide sequence: TGCGCCAGCAGCTTGGGTTCGAGGACTAGCGGGAGTCCAACGTACAATGAGCAGTTCTTC. The encoded protein is CASSLGSRTSGSPTYNEQFF. The full variable domain, in which reference TRBV5-1 and TRBJ2-1 provide the parts outside the CDR3, is KAGVTQTPRYLIKTRGQQVTLSCSPISGHRSVSWYQQTPGQGLQFLFEYFSETQRNKGNFPGRFSGRQFSNSRSEMNVSTLELGDSALYLCASSLGSRTSGSPTYNEQFFGPGTRLTVL.

This clone turned up a few times. This rearrangement joins TRBV4-1 to TRBJ1-2, with TRBD1 identical over 9 bases. This CDR3 contains 15 residues. CDR1 is MGHRA and CDR2 is YSYEKL in the germline V gene. The V segment lost 4 bases and the J segment 2 bases; nucleotides outside the gene matches: 5. The CDR3 loop reads CASSPMDRGNYGYTF. The CDR3 DNA reads TGCGCCAGCAGCCCTATGGACAGGGGAAACTATGGCTACACCTTC.

This sequence joins TRBV11-1 and TRBJ2-7; D remains unclear. V lost 5 bases and J lost 3, with 8 bases in between. This CDR3 contains 12 residues. Germline assignment: CDR1 SGHAT and CDR2 FQDESV (reference sequence). The CDR3 loop is CASSPNSYEQYF. In DNA, the CDR3 is TGTGCCAGCAGCCCCAACAGCTACGAGCAGTACTTC.

The chain is built from TRBV5-1 and TRBJ2-5; no reliable D call. The CDR3 runs to 13 residues. The germline gives CDR1 SGHRS, CDR2 YFSETQ. V dropped 1 base and J dropped 5 bases, with 9 bases sitting between them. The CDR3: CASSLIDSETQYF. The DNA for the CDR3 is TGCGCCAGCAGCTTGATCGACTCCGAGACCCAGTACTTC.

This clone showed up just a few times. The chain is built from TRBV11-2 and TRBJ2-1; D is perhaps TRBD2 (6 bases). The CDR3 length is 16 residues. From germline, CDR1 is SGHAT and CDR2 FQNNGV. V lost 5 bases and J lost 1, with 15 bases in between. Here the CDR3 reads CASSRRGDSSYNEQFF. The DNA of the CDR3 is TGTGCCAGCAGCCGCCGCGGGGACTCGTCCTACAATGAGCAGTTCTTC.

This clone was detected only once. The rearrangement links TRBV2 to TRBJ2-5, with D possibly matching TRBD2 (5 bases). Germline V CDR1 and CDR2: SNHLY, FYNNEI. This CDR3 spans 16 amino acids. Between the trimmed V and J ends, which lost 6 bases and 5 bases, there was a span of 22 bases. The CDR3 sequence: CASSQVEGISFETQYF. CDR3 nucleotide sequence: TGTGCCAGCAGCCAAGTAGAGGGAATCTCCTTTGAGACCCAGTACTTC.